This T cell receptor beta chain was identified in a study of blood T cell repertoires in COVID-19. About the study: COVID-19 samples from acute and convalescent phases originated in the United States, Italy and Spain. PBMCs, B-cell-depleted T cells, or T cells were the source of the cDNA or gDNA that made up the material.

Original processing methods: Amplification of reference gene primers was used by the study to estimate nucleated cell counts. The data were produced by immunoSEQ multiplex PCR, yet TCRdb's version contains in-frame clones alone and is incomplete. The V and J calls and clone size come from that table; D and trimming were worked out from the DNA. The sample has roughly 12,000 clones; 70% to 75% are singletons. With 7 bases removed from V and 2 bases from J, the gap between germline ends came to 6 bases. There are 13 residues in the CDR3. The germline V gene encodes CDR1 MDHEN and CDR2 SYDVKM. The sample was peripheral blood. The chain couples TRBV28 to TRBJ2-6, with D unclear. This TCR was recovered from a human donor in a cohort sampled during active COVID-19. As DNA, the CDR3 is TGTGCCAGCACCCAGGCTGGGGCCAACGTCCTGACTTTC. Protein product: CASTQAGANVLTF.